This T cell receptor beta chain stems from a study of T cells after posttransplantation cyclophosphamide. Turning to this clone: Its target is unknown.

Cyclophosphamide on days +3 and +4 followed busulfan-fludarabine conditioning and a marrow graft. Study results and caveats: Skin or GI-infiltrating T cells shared few TRB sequences with blood. Donor-recipient repertoire similarity was low at 1-2 months, rising over year one.

Generated by immunoSEQ multiplex PCR, the TCRdb table keeps only in-frame clones and is missing some. In the table there are some 9,000 clones, 70% to 90% of which are singletons. Sequencing used PBMCs, obtained after allogeneic stem cell transplant with posttransplant cyclophosphamide. This clonotype originated in a female patient in her thirties or forties who received an allogeneic stem cell transplant from an unrelated donor, was CMV-positive, and had no GVHD. Some T cells may arise from the graft donor.

The CDR3 region has the DNA TGTGCCAGCTCACCATCTCCGGGACAGAGATCGAACACCGGGGAGCTGTTTTTT. Translation gives CASSPSPGQRSNTGELFF. This chain uses TRBV18 with TRBJ2-2; TRBD1 agrees at 7 bases. Trimming cost V 2 bases and J 0 bases; bases outside gene matches: 9. Germline V gene lookup returns CDR1 KGHSH and CDR2 LQKENI. The CDR3 length is 18 residues.